This is a list of T cell receptor beta chains from one sample in a study of beta chain features in type 1 diabetes. The protocol was immunoSEQ multiplex PCR, while the TCRdb copy is restricted to in-frame clones and leaves out a portion. The sample lists hundreds of thousands of clones; 13% were seen once. The sample comprised naive CD4+ T cells from blood. The receptors here all came from a man aged 18 to 29 with type 1 diabetes. CDR3s include the opening cysteine and the closing phenylalanine or tryptophan. A D gene is named only where the DNA matches it firmly.

d_call	v_call	j_call	cdr3_aa
TRBD2	TRBV7-9	TRBJ2-3	CASSSSGGADTQYF
NA	TRBV7-2	TRBJ1-1	CASSSTVMNTEAFF
NA	TRBV6-5	TRBJ1-2	CASRTGTLPEYGYTF
NA	TRBV11-2	TRBJ1-5	CASSEGGSNQPQHF
NA	TRBV27	TRBJ1-2	CATRGRAGGYTF
NA	TRBV2	TRBJ1-2	CASSDSNPSGYTF
NA	TRBV28	TRBJ2-1	CASTLGRGRQLYEQFF
NA	TRBV6-1	TRBJ2-1	CASTPRGNYYNEQFF
TRBD1	TRBV6-6	TRBJ1-2	CASSSPDRGQNYGYTF
TRBD2	TRBV6-5	TRBJ2-7	CASSYERTSTHEQYF
TRBD1	TRBV4-2	TRBJ1-1	CASSQEDRVNLGTEAFF
NA	TRBV7-2	TRBJ2-5	CASSLEITQYF
NA	TRBV6-5	TRBJ2-7	CASSPEGNSYEQYF
TRBD1	TRBV19	TRBJ2-7	CASSGTGKGYEQYF
TRBD2	TRBV30	TRBJ2-5	CAWRLAGPQETQYF
NA	TRBV5-8	TRBJ1-3	CASSLEYSSGNTIYF
NA	TRBV5-1	TRBJ1-1	CASTGPEMNTEAFF
NA	TRBV7-8	TRBJ2-3	CASSLYVGFPSTDTQYF
NA	TRBV19	TRBJ2-3	CASSTAGTTGTDTQYF
TRBD1	TRBV14	TRBJ1-2	CASSLSGQGAGGYTF
TRBD2	TRBV7-3	TRBJ2-6	CASTSGPAGNSGANVLTF
TRBD1	TRBV7-2	TRBJ1-6	CASSADRDRGRLNNSPLHF
NA	TRBV28	TRBJ2-7	CASSSEGLGPYEQYF